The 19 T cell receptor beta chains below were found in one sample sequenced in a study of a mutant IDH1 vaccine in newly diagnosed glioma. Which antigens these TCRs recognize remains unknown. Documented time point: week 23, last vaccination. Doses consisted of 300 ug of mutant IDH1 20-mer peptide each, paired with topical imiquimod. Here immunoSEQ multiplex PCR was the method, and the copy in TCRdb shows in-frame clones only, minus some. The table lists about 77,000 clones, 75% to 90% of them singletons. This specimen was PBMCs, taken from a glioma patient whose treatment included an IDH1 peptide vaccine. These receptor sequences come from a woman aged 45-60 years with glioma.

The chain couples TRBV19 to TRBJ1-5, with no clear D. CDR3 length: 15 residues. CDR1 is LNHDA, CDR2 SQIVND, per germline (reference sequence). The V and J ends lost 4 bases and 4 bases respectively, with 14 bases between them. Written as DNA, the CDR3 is TGTGCCAGTAGTACCCCCTCCCGGGCAAATCAGCCCCAGCATTTT. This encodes CASSTPSRANQPQHF.

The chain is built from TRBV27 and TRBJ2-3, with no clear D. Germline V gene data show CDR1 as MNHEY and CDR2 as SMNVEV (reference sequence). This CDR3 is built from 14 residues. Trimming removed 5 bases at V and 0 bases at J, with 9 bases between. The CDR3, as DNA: TGTGCCAGCAGTAACCGGAAGAGCACAGATACGCAGTATTTT. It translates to CASSNRKSTDTQYF.

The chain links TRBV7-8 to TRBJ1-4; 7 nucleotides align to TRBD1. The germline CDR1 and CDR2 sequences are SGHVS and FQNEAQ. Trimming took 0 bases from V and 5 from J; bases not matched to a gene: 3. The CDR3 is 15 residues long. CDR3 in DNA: TGTGCCAGCAGCTTAGCGACAGGGAGGAATGAAAAACTGTTTTTT. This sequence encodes CASSLATGRNEKLFF.

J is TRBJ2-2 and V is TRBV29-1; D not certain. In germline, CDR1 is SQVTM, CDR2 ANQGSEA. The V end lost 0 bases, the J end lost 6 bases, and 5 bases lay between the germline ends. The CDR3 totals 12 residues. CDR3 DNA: TGCAGCGTTGAAGATCTCCCCGGGGAGCTGTTTTTT. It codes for CSVEDLPGELFF.

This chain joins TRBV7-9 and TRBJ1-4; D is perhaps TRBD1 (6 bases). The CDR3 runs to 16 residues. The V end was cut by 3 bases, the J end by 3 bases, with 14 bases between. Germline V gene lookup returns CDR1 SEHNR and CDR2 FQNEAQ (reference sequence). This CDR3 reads CASSFPTGMPNEKLFF. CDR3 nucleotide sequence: TGTGCCAGCAGCTTCCCAACAGGGATGCCTAATGAAAAACTGTTTTTT.

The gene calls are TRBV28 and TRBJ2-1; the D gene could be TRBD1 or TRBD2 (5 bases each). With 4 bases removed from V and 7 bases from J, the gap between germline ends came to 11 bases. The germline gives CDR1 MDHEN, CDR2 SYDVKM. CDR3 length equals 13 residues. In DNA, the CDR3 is TGTGCCAGCAGTTACTTTGGGGGTAATGAGCAGTTCTTC. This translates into CASSYFGGNEQFF.

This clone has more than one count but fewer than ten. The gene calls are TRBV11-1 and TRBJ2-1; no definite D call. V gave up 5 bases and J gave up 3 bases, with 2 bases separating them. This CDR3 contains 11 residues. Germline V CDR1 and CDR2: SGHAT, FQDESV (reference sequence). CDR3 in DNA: TGTGCCAGCAGCAACTACAATGAGCAGTTCTTC. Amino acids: CASSNYNEQFF. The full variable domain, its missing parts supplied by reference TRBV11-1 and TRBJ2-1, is EAEVAQSPRYKITEKSQAVAFWCDPISGHATLYWYRQILGQGPELLVQFQDESVVDDSQLPKDRFSAERLKGVDSTLKIQPAELGDSAMYLCASSNYNEQFFGPGTRLTVL.

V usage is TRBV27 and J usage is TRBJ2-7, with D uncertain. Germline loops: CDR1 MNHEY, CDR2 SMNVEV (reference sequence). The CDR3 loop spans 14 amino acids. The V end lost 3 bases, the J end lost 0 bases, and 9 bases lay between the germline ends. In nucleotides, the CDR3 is TGTGCCAGCAGTTTTTCTAAAAGCTCCTACGAGCAGTACTTC. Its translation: CASSFSKSSYEQYF.

CDR3 amino acids: CASSLGDTPETQYF. As DNA, the CDR3 is TGTGCCAGCAGCTTGGGGGACACACCGGAGACCCAGTACTTC. The rearrangement joins TRBV5-4 to TRBJ2-5, with D possibly being TRBD1 (6 bases). There are 14 residues in the CDR3. Germline-derived CDR1 and CDR2 are SGHNT and YYREEE (reference sequence). V lost 0 bases and J 5 bases, leaving 11 bases between the germline ends.

In DNA, the CDR3 is TGTGCCAGCGAGACAGGGGTGGGTCAGCCCCAGCATTTT. This codes for CASETGVGQPQHF. The gene calls are TRBV28 and TRBJ1-5; 8 bases are a match to TRBD1. CDR1 MDHEN and CDR2 SYDVKM come from the germline V gene. Losses at the gene ends were 8 bases for V and 6 bases for J; bases not matched to a gene: 6. The CDR3 sequence is 13 residues long. The full variable domain, with the rest looked up from reference TRBV28 and TRBJ1-5, is DVKVTQSSRYLVKRTGEKVFLECVQDMDHENMFWYRQDPGLGLRLIYFSYDVKMKEKGDIPEGYSVSREKKERFSLILESASTNQTSMYLCASETGVGQPQHFGDGTRLSIL.

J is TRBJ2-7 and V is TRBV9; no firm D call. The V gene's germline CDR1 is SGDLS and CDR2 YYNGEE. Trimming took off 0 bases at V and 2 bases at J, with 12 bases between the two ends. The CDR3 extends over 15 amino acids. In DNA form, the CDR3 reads TGTGCCAGCAGCGTAGCGGAGTCGTCGACCTACGAGCAGTACTTC. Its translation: CASSVAESSTYEQYF. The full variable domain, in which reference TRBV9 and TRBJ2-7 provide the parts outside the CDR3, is DSGVTQTPKHLITATGQRVTLRCSPRSGDLSVYWYQQSLDQGLQFLIQYYNGEERAKGNILERFSAQQFPDLHSELNLSSLELGDSALYFCASSVAESSTYEQYFGPGTRLTVT.

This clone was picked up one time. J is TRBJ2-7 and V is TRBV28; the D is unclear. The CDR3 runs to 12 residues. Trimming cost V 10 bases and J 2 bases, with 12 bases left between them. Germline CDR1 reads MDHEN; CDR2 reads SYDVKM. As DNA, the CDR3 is TGTGCCATCGAAGATGATACCTACGAGCAGTACTTC. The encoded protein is CAIEDDTYEQYF.

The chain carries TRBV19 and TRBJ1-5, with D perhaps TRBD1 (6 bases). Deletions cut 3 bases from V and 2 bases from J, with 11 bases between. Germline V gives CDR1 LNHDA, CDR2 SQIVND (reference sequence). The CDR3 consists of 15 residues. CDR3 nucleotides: TGTGCCAGTAGTATCCCCGGGGGCGGCAATCAGCCCCAGCATTTT. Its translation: CASSIPGGGNQPQHF.

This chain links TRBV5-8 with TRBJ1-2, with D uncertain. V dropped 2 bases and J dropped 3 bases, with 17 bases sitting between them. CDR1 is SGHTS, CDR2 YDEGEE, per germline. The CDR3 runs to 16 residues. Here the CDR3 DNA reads TGTGCCAGCAGCTTTGGATTAGTGACCGAAGACTATGGCTACACCTTC. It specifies CASSFGLVTEDYGYTF.

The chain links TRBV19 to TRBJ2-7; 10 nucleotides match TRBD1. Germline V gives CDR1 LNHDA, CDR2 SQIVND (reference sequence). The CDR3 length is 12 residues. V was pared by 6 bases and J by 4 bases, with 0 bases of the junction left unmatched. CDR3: CASRGQGYEQYF. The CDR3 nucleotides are TGTGCCAGTAGGGGACAGGGGTACGAGCAGTACTTC.

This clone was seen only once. CDR3: CASSPRQGEDYGYTF. The CDR3 nucleotides are TGTGCCAGCAGTCCCCGACAGGGAGAGGACTATGGCTACACCTTC. The rearrangement links TRBV6-5 to TRBJ1-2, with 7 bases that match TRBD1. Looked up from germline, CDR1 is MNHEY and CDR2 is SVGAGI. V gave up 5 bases and J gave up 3 bases; unmatched junction bases: 9. This CDR3 comprises 15 residues.

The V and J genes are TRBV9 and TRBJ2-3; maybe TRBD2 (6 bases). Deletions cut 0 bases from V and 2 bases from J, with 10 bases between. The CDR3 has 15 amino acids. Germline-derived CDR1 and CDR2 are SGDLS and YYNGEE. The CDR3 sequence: CASSVGGTYTDTQYF. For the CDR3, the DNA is TGTGCCAGCAGCGTAGGAGGGACTTACACAGATACGCAGTATTTT.

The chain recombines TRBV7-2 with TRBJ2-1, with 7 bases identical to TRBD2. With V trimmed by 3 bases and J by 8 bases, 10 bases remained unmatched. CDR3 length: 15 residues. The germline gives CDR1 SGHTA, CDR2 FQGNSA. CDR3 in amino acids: CASSFVGRKLDEQFF. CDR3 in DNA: TGTGCCAGCAGCTTCGTCGGGAGGAAGCTCGATGAGCAGTTCTTC.

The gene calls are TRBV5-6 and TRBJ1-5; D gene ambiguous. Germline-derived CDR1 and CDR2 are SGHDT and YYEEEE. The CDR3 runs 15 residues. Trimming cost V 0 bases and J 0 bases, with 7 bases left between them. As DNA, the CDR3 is TGTGCCAGCAGCTTGGGCGCTTATAGCAATCAGCCCCAGCATTTT. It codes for CASSLGAYSNQPQHF.